The clone carrying this T cell receptor (beta chain) was found a few times. Its antigen remains unknown. The data stem from a study of tumor-infiltrating lymphocytes in localized non-small cell lung cancer. CDR3 length: 15 amino acids. CDR1 and CDR2 (germline): SGHVS, FQNEAQ. Trimming removed 0 bases at V and 5 bases at J, with 8 bases between. The table came from immunoSEQ multiplex PCR; TCRdb's copy has only in-frame clones and leaves some out. The sample records roughly 14,000 clones, roughly four fifths being singletons. The study's findings and limits: Higher tumor T cell infiltration than in uninvolved lung was supported by TCRbeta sequencing.

This rearrangement joins TRBV7-8 to TRBJ1-6; D remains unclear. The receptor was isolated from a human donor with non-small cell lung cancer. The sequenced sample was lung tumor tissue. CDR3 residues: CASSLADGNNSPLHF. In DNA, the CDR3 is TGTGCCAGCAGCTTAGCAGATGGTAATAATTCACCCCTCCACTTT.